Following are 20 T cell receptor beta chains from one sample sequenced in a study of T cells in localized non-small cell lung cancer. Method: immunoSEQ multiplex PCR; TCRdb's copy keeps in-frame clones and lacks some. The sample records tens of thousands of clones, around 83% being singletons. The sample was PBMCs, taken before any cancer treatment. The receptors were sampled from a man between 35 and 75 years old with stage II lung adenocarcinoma.

V gene TRBV7-9 combines with J gene TRBJ1-5; D possibly corresponds to TRBD1 (6 bases). The germline CDR1 and CDR2 sequences are SEHNR and FQNEAQ (reference sequence). V dropped 1 base and J dropped 2 bases, with 12 bases sitting between them. This CDR3 is built from 16 residues. CDR3 DNA sequence: TGTGCCAGCAGCTTAGGGGGGGCTCGTGGCAATCAGCCCCAGCATTTT. This codes for CASSLGGARGNQPQHF.

V and J are TRBV30 and TRBJ1-1, with D possibly being TRBD1 (5 bases). CDR3 length: 15 amino acids. Looked up from germline, CDR1 is GTSNPN and CDR2 is SVGIG (reference sequence). Trimming cost V 5 bases and J 6 bases, with 22 bases left between them. The CDR3 sequence: CAWVNEEVGVPEAFF. CDR3 bases: TGTGCCTGGGTCAACGAAGAGGTGGGGGTCCCTGAAGCTTTCTTT.

This clone appeared once. The chain uses TRBV7-2 and TRBJ2-5; perhaps D is TRBD1 or TRBD2 (5 bases each). The CDR3 sequence is 13 residues long. CDR1 and CDR2 from the germline V gene are SGHTA and FQGNSA. Trimming removed 6 bases from V and 5 bases from J, with 13 bases in between. DNA for the CDR3: TGTGCCAGCAGTCGGGACCCCGGGGAGACCCAGTACTTC. This gives the protein CASSRDPGETQYF.

The sample holds a few counts of this clone. The rearrangement links TRBV11-2 to TRBJ2-7; unclear D gene. V lost 7 bases to trimming and J lost 0 bases, with 13 bases between them. Germline lookup yields CDR1 SGHAT and CDR2 FQNNGV. The CDR3 covers 14 residues. The CDR3 here is CASMWAASSYEQYF. CDR3 DNA: TGTGCCAGCATGTGGGCGGCTAGCTCCTACGAGCAGTACTTC.

This clone was picked up a small number of times. The V gene is TRBV6-5, the J gene TRBJ2-5, with 9 bases lining up with TRBD1. The V gene end was trimmed by 5 bases and the J gene end by 5 bases; junction bases not matched to a gene: 9. This CDR3 has 15 amino acids. Germline CDR1 and CDR2: MNHEY and SVGAGI. The CDR3 sequence: CASSTSGTGYETQYF. The CDR3 DNA reads as TGTGCCAGCAGTACCTCCGGGACAGGGTACGAGACCCAGTACTTC.

The DNA for the CDR3 is TGTGCCAGCAGTGAAGCGCTCGGGAGAAAGTTCTTC. It specifies CASSEALGRKFF. The gene calls are TRBV2 and TRBJ2-1, with D possibly matching TRBD2 (6 bases). The V end lost 0 bases, the J end lost 14 bases, and 11 bases lay between the germline ends. The CDR3 runs to 12 residues. From germline, CDR1 is SNHLY and CDR2 FYNNEI.

This sequence joins TRBV7-3 and TRBJ2-5; TRBD2 matches at 8 bases. Germline values: CDR1 SGHTA, CDR2 FQGTGA. This CDR3 region has 15 residues. V lost 5 bases to trimming and J lost 4 bases; unmatched junction nucleotides: 9. The CDR3 bases are TGTGCCAGCAGCATCTCCGGGACTAGGGGAGAGACCCAGTACTTC. The encoded protein is CASSISGTRGETQYF.

J is TRBJ2-1 and V is TRBV7-2; a possible D gene is TRBD2 (5 bases). V was shortened by 0 bases and J by 6 bases, with 12 bases between the two germline ends. Germline V CDR1 and CDR2: SGHTA, FQGNSA. The CDR3 consists of 15 residues. The CDR3 here is CASSLAGEAANEQFF. The CDR3 DNA sequence: TGTGCCAGCAGCTTAGCGGGAGAGGCCGCCAATGAGCAGTTCTTC.

The CDR3 loop reads CASTLGPEGSRAFF. CDR3 DNA sequence: TGTGCCAGCACCCTAGGCCCCGAGGGTTCGCGAGCTTTCTTT. The rearrangement joins TRBV11-1 to TRBJ1-1; D not resolved. V shed 7 bases and J shed 10 bases, with 22 bases lying between them. CDR1 is SGHAT and CDR2 is FQDESV in the germline V gene (reference sequence). The CDR3 covers 14 residues. Full variable domain (missing parts from reference TRBV11-1 and TRBJ1-1): EAEVAQSPRYKITEKSQAVAFWCDPISGHATLYWYRQILGQGPELLVQFQDESVVDDSQLPKDRFSAERLKGVDSTLKIQPAELGDSAMYLCASTLGPEGSRAFFGQGTRLTVV.

The rearrangement links TRBV11-1 to TRBJ1-6, with 7 bases that match TRBD1. This CDR3 region has 18 residues. The germline V gene has CDR1 SGHAT and CDR2 FQDESV (reference sequence). V lost 5 bases, J lost 0 bases, and 10 bases stayed unmatched. The CDR3 DNA is TGTGCCAGCAGCCAACGGGCAGGGGGTAGCTCCTATAATTCACCCCTCCACTTT. It translates to CASSQRAGGSSYNSPLHF.

V gene TRBV27 combines with J gene TRBJ1-2, with TRBD1 matching 8 bases. The V gene end was trimmed by 7 bases and the J gene end by 2 bases; junction bases not matched to a gene: 21. This CDR3 is 19 amino acids long. Germline V gene lookup returns CDR1 MNHEY and CDR2 SMNVEV (reference sequence). The CDR3 bases are TGTGCCAGCAATTTTTATCCCGGACAGGGATACCTCGTGAACTATGGCTACACCTTC. Translated: CASNFYPGQGYLVNYGYTF.

This clone was picked up a small number of times. The V and J genes are TRBV5-6 and TRBJ1-5; 8 bases are shared with TRBD1. In germline, CDR1 is SGHDT, CDR2 YYEEEE. The ends lost 3 bases at V and 4 bases at J; junction bases unmatched: 6. The length of the CDR3 is 15 residues. CDR3 bases: TGTGCCAGCAGCTCGGACAGGGTAGGAAATCAGCCCCAGCATTTT. This sequence encodes CASSSDRVGNQPQHF.

This chain links TRBV6-6 with TRBJ1-3; TRBD1 matches at 7 bases. There are 15 residues in the CDR3. Unmatched junction bases numbered 6, after V lost 5 bases and J lost 2 bases. Germline lookup yields CDR1 MNHNY and CDR2 SVGAGI (reference sequence). Written as DNA, the CDR3 is TGTGCCAGCAGTCGATTAGACAGGGCTGGAAACACCATATATTTT. This translates into CASSRLDRAGNTIYF.

V usage is TRBV7-9 and J usage is TRBJ1-2; D is uncertain. This CDR3 comprises 15 residues. The germline V gene has CDR1 SEHNR and CDR2 FQNEAQ (reference sequence). Trimming shortened V by 2 bases and J by 6 bases, and 16 bases separated the two germline ends. Here the CDR3 reads CASSLTTDLEDGYTF. The CDR3 nucleotides are TGTGCCAGCAGCTTAACCACAGACTTAGAGGATGGCTACACCTTC.

The chain couples TRBV18 to TRBJ2-7; no firm D call. The CDR3 is 15 amino acids. The germline V and J ends were trimmed by 0 bases and 3 bases, with 12 bases remaining between them. Germline V gene data show CDR1 as KGHSH and CDR2 as LQKENI. CDR3 sequence: CASSPPISTNYEQYF. The DNA for the CDR3 is TGTGCCAGCTCACCACCGATTAGCACCAACTACGAGCAGTACTTC.

V and J are TRBV6-1 and TRBJ1-3; a weak D match, TRBD1 (5 bases). Per the germline V gene, CDR1 is MNHNS and CDR2 is SASEGT. V was pared by 3 bases and J by 3 bases, with 6 bases between. This CDR3 has 13 residues. This CDR3 reads CASSDRVGNTIYF. For the CDR3, the DNA is TGTGCCAGCAGTGACAGGGTTGGAAACACCATATATTTT.

V and J are TRBV6-5 and TRBJ2-7; tentative D call: TRBD2 (6 bases). The CDR3 is made up of 14 amino acids. V dropped 3 bases and J dropped 5 bases, with 14 bases sitting between them. Germline CDR1 reads MNHEY; CDR2 reads SVGAGI. The CDR3 DNA follows: TGTGCCAGCAGTTATGTGGGGGAGGTTGACGAGCAGTACTTC. Its protein is CASSYVGEVDEQYF.

V usage is TRBV6-5 and J usage is TRBJ2-3; D is possibly TRBD2 (6 bases). The CDR3 loop spans 14 amino acids. V dropped 5 bases and J dropped 0 bases, with 9 bases sitting between them. The germline V gene has CDR1 MNHEY and CDR2 SVGAGI. CDR3 bases: TGTGCCAGCAGTCGTCGGGGGAGCACAGATACGCAGTATTTT. Its translation: CASSRRGSTDTQYF.

V gene TRBV28 combines with J gene TRBJ2-1; D might be TRBD1 (6 bases). Trimming removed 5 bases from V and 7 bases from J, with 18 bases in between. Germline CDR1 is MDHEN and CDR2 is SYDVKM. The CDR3 spans 15 residues. The CDR3 coding sequence is TGTGCCAGCAGTCTCTATCGGACAGTAAGTAATGAGCAGTTCTTC. This gives the protein CASSLYRTVSNEQFF.

This chain's CDR3 is CASSLGRSNQPQHF. CDR3 sequence (DNA): TGTGCCAGCAGCTTAGGTCGAAGCAATCAGCCCCAGCATTTT. The chain joins TRBV11-2 to TRBJ1-5; D remains unclear. Germline CDR1 SGHAT, CDR2 FQNNGV. V was shortened by 1 base and J by 1 base, with 5 bases between the two germline ends. The CDR3 spans 14 residues.